The clone carrying this T cell receptor (beta chain) was seen a few times. As yet, its antigen is unknown. One end of the junction fails to match germline, which may point to a read error. Molecular barcoding with unique molecular identifiers was used for the TCRbeta library. From the PCR reads, TCRdb called clonotypes with MiXCR, one entry per CDR3 protein. The sample shows 670,000 or so distinct CDR3 sequences, under 15% of them seen only once. The data are from a study of T-cell reconstitution after alpha-beta-depleted transplantation in children. Findings and limits, study-wide: High day-60 TCRbeta diversity in some patients came from surviving recipient T cells and thymic progenitors. About two months after transplant, alpha-beta T cells reportedly came from several hundred expanded graft clones.

The CDR3 loop spans 11 amino acids. Germline CDR1 reads SGHRS; CDR2 reads YFSETQ. Material: PBMCs, obtained before TCRalphabeta/CD19-depleted stem cell transplant. The chain couples TRBV5-1 to TRBJ2-7; unclear D gene. This receptor was identified in a girl aged 2 to 10 with congenital amegakaryocytic thrombocytopenia, due to receive a stem cell transplant. The CDR3, as DNA: TGCGCCAGCAGGTTGGCCTACGAGCAGTACTTC. Its protein is CASRLAYEQYF.